The 8 T cell receptor beta chains below come from one sample, sequenced in a study of blood T cell repertoires in COVID-19. Method: immunoSEQ multiplex PCR; TCRdb's copy keeps in-frame clones and lacks some. The profile shows around 250,000 clones, roughly four fifths of them singletons. Sequencing input: PBMCs or T cells enriched from blood (not recorded which). The receptor set was obtained from a middle-aged man who had recovered from COVID-19.

V is TRBV28 and J is TRBJ2-3, with 7 bases aligning to TRBD2. From germline, CDR1 is MDHEN and CDR2 SYDVKM. J gave up 4 bases and V 3 bases, and 4 bases lay outside the gene matches. The CDR3 loop spans 14 amino acids. The CDR3 nucleotides are TGTGCCAGCAGTTTGCCTGGGGGGGCAGATACGCAGTATTTT. The encoded protein is CASSLPGGADTQYF.

The chain combines TRBV20-1 with TRBJ1-3; D is perhaps TRBD1 (5 bases). Per the germline V gene, CDR1 is DFQATT and CDR2 is SNEGSKA (reference sequence). CDR3 length equals 16 residues. Trimming took off 3 bases at V and 0 bases at J, with 15 bases between the two ends. The CDR3 DNA sequence: TGCAGTGCTAGTGAGTTCCAGGACATCTCTGGAAACACCATATATTTT. Protein: CSASEFQDISGNTIYF.

The chain links TRBV29-1 to TRBJ2-1, with D unresolved. CDR3 length: 12 amino acids. Germline values: CDR1 SQVTM, CDR2 ANQGSEA. With 6 bases removed from V and 6 bases from J, the gap between germline ends came to 12 bases. CDR3 region: CSVTVGSNEQFF. CDR3 DNA sequence: TGCAGCGTAACCGTCGGTAGCAATGAGCAGTTCTTC.

This clone was seen once. The chain uses TRBV7-2 and TRBJ1-5; 9 bases map to TRBD1. V was clipped by 5 bases and J by 4 bases; unmatched bases: 3. Germline loops: CDR1 SGHTA, CDR2 FQGNSA. The CDR3 consists of 14 residues. The CDR3 here is CASSLGQGNQPQHF. CDR3 nucleotide sequence: TGTGCCAGCAGCCTCGGACAGGGGAATCAGCCCCAGCATTTT. Based on the CDR3 plus reference TRBV7-2 and TRBJ1-5, the full variable domain is GAGVSQSPSNKVTEKGKDVELRCDPISGHTALYWYRQSLGQGLEFLIYFQGNSAPDKSGLPSDRFSAERTGGSVSTLTIQRTQQEDSAVYLCASSLGQGNQPQHFGDGTRLSIL.

This clone was observed a handful of times. CDR3 loop: CASSPRPGQGGYGYTF. The CDR3 nucleotides are TGTGCCAGCAGTCCGCGCCCGGGACAGGGAGGGTATGGCTACACCTTC. V and J are TRBV27 and TRBJ1-2, with 9 positions matching TRBD1. The germline V gene encodes CDR1 MNHEY and CDR2 SMNVEV (reference sequence). Trimming cost V 5 bases and J 5 bases; bases outside gene matches: 12. The CDR3 length is 16 residues.

This sequence joins TRBV27 and TRBJ2-7, with 10 bases identical to TRBD1. V shed 2 bases and J 6 bases; nucleotides not matched to a gene: 4. Germline lookup yields CDR1 MNHEY and CDR2 SMNVEV (reference sequence). The CDR3 loop spans 14 amino acids. This CDR3 reads CASSLTGQGSEQYF. In DNA form, the CDR3 reads TGTGCCAGCAGTTTAACGGGACAGGGGAGCGAGCAGTACTTC.

The gene calls are TRBV19 and TRBJ1-4; the match to TRBD1 covers 9 bases. Per the germline V gene, CDR1 is LNHDA and CDR2 is SQIVND (reference sequence). The CDR3 runs 16 residues. With 5 bases clipped from V and 7 bases from J, the junction kept 11 bases outside the gene matches. The CDR3 DNA reads TGTGCCAGTAGTGGGGGACAGGGCGCGATCAGTGAAAAACTGTTTTTT. This sequence encodes CASSGGQGAISEKLFF.

J is TRBJ1-2 and V is TRBV5-1; TRBD1 matches at 8 bases. The germline gives CDR1 SGHRS, CDR2 YFSETQ. This CDR3 has 15 amino acids. The V gene end was trimmed by 1 base and the J gene end by 5 bases; junction bases not matched to a gene: 7. CDR3 region: CASSLSLDRVYGYTF. DNA for the CDR3: TGCGCCAGCAGCTTGTCATTGGACAGGGTGTATGGCTACACCTTC.